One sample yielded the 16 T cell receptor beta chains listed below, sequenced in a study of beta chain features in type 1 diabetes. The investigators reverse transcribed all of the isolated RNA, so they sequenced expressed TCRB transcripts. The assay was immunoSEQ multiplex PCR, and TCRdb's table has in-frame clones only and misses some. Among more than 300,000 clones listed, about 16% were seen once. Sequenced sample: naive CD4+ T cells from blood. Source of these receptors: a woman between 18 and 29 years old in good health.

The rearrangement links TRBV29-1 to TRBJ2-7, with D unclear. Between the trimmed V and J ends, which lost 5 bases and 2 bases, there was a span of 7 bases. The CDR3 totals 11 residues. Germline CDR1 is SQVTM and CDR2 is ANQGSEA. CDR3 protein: CSVTEAYEQYF. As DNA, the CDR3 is TGCAGCGTTACAGAAGCCTACGAGCAGTACTTC.

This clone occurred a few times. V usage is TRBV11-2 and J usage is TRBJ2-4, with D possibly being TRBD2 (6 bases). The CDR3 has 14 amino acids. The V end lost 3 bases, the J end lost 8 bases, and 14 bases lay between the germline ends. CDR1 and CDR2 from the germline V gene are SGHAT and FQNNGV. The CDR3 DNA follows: TGTGCCAGCAGCTTCCGGGGGTTTTTGGACATTCAGTACTTC. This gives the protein CASSFRGFLDIQYF.

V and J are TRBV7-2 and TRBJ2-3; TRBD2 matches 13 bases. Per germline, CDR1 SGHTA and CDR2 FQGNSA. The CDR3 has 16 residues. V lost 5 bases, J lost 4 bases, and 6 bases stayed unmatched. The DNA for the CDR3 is TGTGCCAGCAGCCGAACTAGCGGGAGGGTCTCAGATACGCAGTATTTT. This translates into CASSRTSGRVSDTQYF.

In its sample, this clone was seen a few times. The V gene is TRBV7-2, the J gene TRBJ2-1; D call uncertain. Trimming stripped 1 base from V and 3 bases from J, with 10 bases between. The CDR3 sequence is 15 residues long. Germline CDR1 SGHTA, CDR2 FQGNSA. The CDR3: CASSLGAGFYNEQFF. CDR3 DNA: TGTGCCAGCAGCTTAGGTGCAGGCTTCTACAATGAGCAGTTCTTC. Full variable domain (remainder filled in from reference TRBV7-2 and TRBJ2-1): GAGVSQSPSNKVTEKGKDVELRCDPISGHTALYWYRQSLGQGLEFLIYFQGNSAPDKSGLPSDRFSAERTGGSVSTLTIQRTQQEDSAVYLCASSLGAGFYNEQFFGPGTRLTVL.

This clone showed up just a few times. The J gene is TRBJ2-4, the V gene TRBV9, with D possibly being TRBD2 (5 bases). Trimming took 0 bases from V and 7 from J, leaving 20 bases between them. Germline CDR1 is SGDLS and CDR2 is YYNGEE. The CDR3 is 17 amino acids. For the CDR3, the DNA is TGTGCCAGCAGCGTAGCTCCAGGAGGCGGCGAGTGGAACATTCAGTACTTC. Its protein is CASSVAPGGGEWNIQYF.

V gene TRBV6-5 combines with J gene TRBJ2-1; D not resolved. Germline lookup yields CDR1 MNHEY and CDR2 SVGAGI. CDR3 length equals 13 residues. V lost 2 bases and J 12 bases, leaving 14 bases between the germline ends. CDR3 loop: CASSYVAGDGQFF. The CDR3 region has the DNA TGTGCCAGCAGTTACGTGGCTGGAGACGGGCAGTTCTTC.

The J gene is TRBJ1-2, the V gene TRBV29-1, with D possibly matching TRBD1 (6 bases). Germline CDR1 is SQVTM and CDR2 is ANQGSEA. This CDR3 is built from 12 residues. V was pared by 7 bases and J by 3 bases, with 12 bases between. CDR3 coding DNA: TGCAGCGGAAGCAGACAGGACTATGGCTACACCTTC. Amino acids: CSGSRQDYGYTF. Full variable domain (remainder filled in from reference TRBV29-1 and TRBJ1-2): SAVISQKPSRDICQRGTSLTIQCQVDSQVTMMFWYRQQPGQSLTLIATANQGSEATYESGFVIDKFPISRPNLTFSTLTVSNMSPEDSSIYLCSGSRQDYGYTFGSGTRLTVV.

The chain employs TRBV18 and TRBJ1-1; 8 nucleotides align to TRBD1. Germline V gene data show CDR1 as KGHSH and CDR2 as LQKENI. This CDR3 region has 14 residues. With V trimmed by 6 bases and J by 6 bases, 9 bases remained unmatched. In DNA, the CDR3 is TGTGCCAGCTCGCACGGACAGGGTAACGCTGAAGCTTTCTTT. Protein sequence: CASSHGQGNAEAFF.

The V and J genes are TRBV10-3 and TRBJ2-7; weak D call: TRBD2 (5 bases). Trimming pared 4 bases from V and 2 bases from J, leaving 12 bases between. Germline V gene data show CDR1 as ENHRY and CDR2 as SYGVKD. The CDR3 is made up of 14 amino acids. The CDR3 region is CAISVTSVTYEQYF. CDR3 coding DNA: TGTGCCATCAGTGTCACTAGTGTCACCTACGAGCAGTACTTC.

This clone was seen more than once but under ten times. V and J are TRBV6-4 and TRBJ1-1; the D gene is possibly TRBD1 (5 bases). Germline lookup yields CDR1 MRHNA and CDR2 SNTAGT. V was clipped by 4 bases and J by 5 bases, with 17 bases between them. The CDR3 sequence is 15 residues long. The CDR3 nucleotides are TGTGCCAGCAGTGCTGAGGGCGGGGGGAGTACTGAAGCTTTCTTT. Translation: CASSAEGGGSTEAFF.

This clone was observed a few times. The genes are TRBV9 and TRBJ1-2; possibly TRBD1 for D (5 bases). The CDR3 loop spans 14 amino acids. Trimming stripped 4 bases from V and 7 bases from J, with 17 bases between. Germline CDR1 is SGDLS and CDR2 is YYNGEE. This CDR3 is CASSLGTAGGGYTF. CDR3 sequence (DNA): TGTGCCAGCAGCCTTGGGACGGCCGGGGGTGGCTACACCTTC.

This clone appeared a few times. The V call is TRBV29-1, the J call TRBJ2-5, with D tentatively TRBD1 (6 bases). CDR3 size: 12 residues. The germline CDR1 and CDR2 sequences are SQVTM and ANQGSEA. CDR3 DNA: TGCAGTGTTCAAAATACACAGGGAAAGAAGTACTTC. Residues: CSVQNTQGKKYF.

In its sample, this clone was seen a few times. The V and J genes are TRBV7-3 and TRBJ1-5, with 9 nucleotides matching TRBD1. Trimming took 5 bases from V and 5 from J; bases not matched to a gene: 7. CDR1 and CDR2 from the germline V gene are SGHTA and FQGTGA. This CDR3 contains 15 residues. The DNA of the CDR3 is TGTGCCAGCAGCATCGGGACAGGGAACTATCAGCCCCAGCATTTT. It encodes CASSIGTGNYQPQHF.

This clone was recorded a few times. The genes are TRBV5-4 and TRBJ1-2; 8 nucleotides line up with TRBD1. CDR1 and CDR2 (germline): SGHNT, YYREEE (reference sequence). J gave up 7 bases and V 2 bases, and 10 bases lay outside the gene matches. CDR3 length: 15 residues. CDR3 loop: CASSFSSRGLFGYTF. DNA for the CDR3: TGTGCCAGCAGCTTCAGCTCCAGGGGGCTATTTGGCTACACCTTC.

The CDR3 here is CASSSRTSLQETQYF. Here the CDR3 DNA reads TGTGCCAGCAGCTCCCGGACTAGCCTCCAAGAGACCCAGTACTTC. This sequence joins TRBV7-2 and TRBJ2-5; TRBD2 aligns across 8 bases. V dropped 4 bases and J dropped 1; count of bases not matched to a gene: 5. This CDR3 spans 15 amino acids. Per the germline V gene, CDR1 is SGHTA and CDR2 is FQGNSA.

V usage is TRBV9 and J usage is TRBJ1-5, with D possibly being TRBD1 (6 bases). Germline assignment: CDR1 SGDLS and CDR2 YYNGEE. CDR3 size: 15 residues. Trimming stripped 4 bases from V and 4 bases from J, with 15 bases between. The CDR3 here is CASSPTGHKNQPQHF. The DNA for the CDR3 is TGTGCCAGCAGCCCAACGGGACACAAGAATCAGCCCCAGCATTTT.